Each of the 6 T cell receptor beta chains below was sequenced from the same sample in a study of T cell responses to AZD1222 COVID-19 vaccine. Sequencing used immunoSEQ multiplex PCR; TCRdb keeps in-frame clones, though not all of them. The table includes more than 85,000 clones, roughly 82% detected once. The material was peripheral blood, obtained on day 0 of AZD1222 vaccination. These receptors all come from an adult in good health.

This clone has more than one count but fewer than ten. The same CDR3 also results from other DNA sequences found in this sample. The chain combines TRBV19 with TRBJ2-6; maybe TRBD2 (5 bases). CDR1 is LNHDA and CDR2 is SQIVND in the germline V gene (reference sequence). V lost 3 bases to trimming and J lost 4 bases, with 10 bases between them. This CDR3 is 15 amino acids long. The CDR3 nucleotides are TGTGCCAGTAGTATTTCGGGGTCAGGGGCCAACGTCCTGACTTTC. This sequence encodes CASSISGSGANVLTF.

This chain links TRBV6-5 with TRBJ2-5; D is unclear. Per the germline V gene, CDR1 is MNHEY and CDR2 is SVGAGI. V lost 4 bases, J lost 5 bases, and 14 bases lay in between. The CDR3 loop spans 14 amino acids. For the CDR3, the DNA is TGTGCCAGCAGTTCCCCCCGGGTGGGGGAGACCCAGTACTTC. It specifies CASSSPRVGETQYF.

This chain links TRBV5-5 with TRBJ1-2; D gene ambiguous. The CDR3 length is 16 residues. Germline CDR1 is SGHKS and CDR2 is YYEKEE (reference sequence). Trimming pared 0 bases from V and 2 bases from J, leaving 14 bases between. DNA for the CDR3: TGTGCCAGCAGCTTGGCCGGGGTATTACGAAACTATGGCTACACCTTC. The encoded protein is CASSLAGVLRNYGYTF. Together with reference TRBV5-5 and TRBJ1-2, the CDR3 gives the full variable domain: DAGVTQSPTHLIKTRGQQVTLRCSPISGHKSVSWYQQVLGQGPQFIFQYYEKEERGRGNFPDRFSARQFPNYSSELNVNALLLGDSALYLCASSLAGVLRNYGYTFGSGTRLTVV.

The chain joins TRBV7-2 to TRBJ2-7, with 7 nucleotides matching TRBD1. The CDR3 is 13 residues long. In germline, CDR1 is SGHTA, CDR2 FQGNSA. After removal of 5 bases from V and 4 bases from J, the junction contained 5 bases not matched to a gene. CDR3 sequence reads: CASSPRGRYEQYF. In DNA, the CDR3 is TGTGCCAGCAGCCCGAGGGGGCGTTACGAGCAGTACTTC.

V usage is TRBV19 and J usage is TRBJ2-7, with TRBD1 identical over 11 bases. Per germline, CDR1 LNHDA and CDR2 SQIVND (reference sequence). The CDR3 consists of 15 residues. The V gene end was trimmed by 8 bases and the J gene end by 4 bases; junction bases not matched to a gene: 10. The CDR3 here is CASRGQGEWFYEQYF. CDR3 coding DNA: TGTGCCAGTCGGGGACAGGGGGAGTGGTTTTACGAGCAGTACTTC.

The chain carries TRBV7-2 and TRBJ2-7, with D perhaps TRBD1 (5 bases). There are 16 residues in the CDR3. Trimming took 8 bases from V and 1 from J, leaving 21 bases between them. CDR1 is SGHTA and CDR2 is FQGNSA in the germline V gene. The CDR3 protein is CASRARAGGASYEQYF. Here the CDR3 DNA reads TGTGCCAGCCGAGCGCGAGCCGGTGGGGCTTCCTACGAGCAGTACTTC.